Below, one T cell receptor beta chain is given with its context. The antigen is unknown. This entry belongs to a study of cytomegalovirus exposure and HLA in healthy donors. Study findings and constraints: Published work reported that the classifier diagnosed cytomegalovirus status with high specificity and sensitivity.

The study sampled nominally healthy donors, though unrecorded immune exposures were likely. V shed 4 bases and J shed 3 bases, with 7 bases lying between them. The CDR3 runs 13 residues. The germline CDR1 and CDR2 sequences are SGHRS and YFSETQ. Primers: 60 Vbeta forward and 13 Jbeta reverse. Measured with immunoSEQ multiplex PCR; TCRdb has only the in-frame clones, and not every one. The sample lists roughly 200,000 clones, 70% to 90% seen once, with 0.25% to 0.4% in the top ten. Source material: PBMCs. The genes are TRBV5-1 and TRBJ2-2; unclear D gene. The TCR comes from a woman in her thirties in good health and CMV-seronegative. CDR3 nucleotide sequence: TGCGCCAGCAGCCCCCACTACACCGGGGAGCTGTTTTTT. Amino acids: CASSPHYTGELFF.